One sample yielded the 19 T cell receptor beta chains listed below, sequenced in a study of cytomegalovirus exposure and HLA in healthy donors. The PCR had 60 Vbeta and 13 Jbeta primers. The protocol was immunoSEQ multiplex PCR, while the TCRdb copy is restricted to in-frame clones and leaves out a portion. This table lists about 140,000 clones. Sequenced material: PBMCs. All receptors come from a woman younger than 35 in good health and CMV-seronegative.

The chain has TRBV27 and TRBJ1-3; tentative D call: TRBD1 (5 bases). V was pared by 4 bases and J by 0 bases, with 10 bases between. Germline V gene data show CDR1 as MNHEY and CDR2 as SMNVEV (reference sequence). The CDR3 loop spans 15 amino acids. The CDR3 reads CASSSRGFSGNTIYF. CDR3 bases: TGTGCCAGCAGTTCCCGGGGGTTCTCTGGAAACACCATATATTTT.

V gene TRBV28 combines with J gene TRBJ2-2, with 13 positions matching TRBD2. The CDR3 is 19 amino acids. Per the germline V gene, CDR1 is MDHEN and CDR2 is SYDVKM. With V trimmed by 1 base and J by 2 bases, 7 bases remained unmatched. The CDR3 region is CASSLSAGLAGVNTGELFF. CDR3 nucleotide sequence: TGTGCCAGCAGTTTATCCGCAGGACTAGCGGGGGTTAACACCGGGGAGCTGTTTTTT. Using reference TRBV28 and TRBJ2-2 for the parts outside the CDR3, the full variable domain is DVKVTQSSRYLVKRTGEKVFLECVQDMDHENMFWYRQDPGLGLRLIYFSYDVKMKEKGDIPEGYSVSREKKERFSLILESASTNQTSMYLCASSLSAGLAGVNTGELFFGEGSRLTVL.

The chain recombines TRBV6-5 with TRBJ2-7; 8 positions match TRBD2. The CDR3 is 15 residues long. V trimming: 8 bases; J trimming: 1 base; junction bases outside the gene matches: 10. Looked up from germline, CDR1 is MNHEY and CDR2 is SVGAGI. The CDR3 coding sequence is TGTGCCAGCGGAAGCATCGGGGGGGGATCCTACGAGCAGTACTTC. This codes for CASGSIGGGSYEQYF.

V is TRBV7-2 and J is TRBJ2-1; no definite D call. The V gene's germline CDR1 is SGHTA and CDR2 FQGNSA. The CDR3 spans 16 residues. The V end lost 5 bases, the J end lost 9 bases, and 23 bases lay between the germline ends. Written as DNA, the CDR3 is TGTGCCAGCAGCCAACCCTCGGTTGATAGCCGTATTGAGCAGTTCTTC. Translation gives CASSQPSVDSRIEQFF.

V is TRBV5-1 and J is TRBJ2-1; TRBD1 matches at 7 bases. With 0 bases clipped from V and 6 bases from J, the junction kept 6 bases outside the gene matches. Germline lookup yields CDR1 SGHRS and CDR2 YFSETQ. This CDR3 comprises 15 residues. CDR3 amino acids: CASSLVTGLGNEQFF. The DNA for the CDR3 is TGCGCCAGCAGCTTGGTGACAGGGTTGGGCAATGAGCAGTTCTTC.

The V gene is TRBV5-1, the J gene TRBJ2-3; unclear D gene. The CDR3 has 15 residues. V was trimmed by 6 bases and J by 1 base, leaving 15 bases between them. CDR1 SGHRS and CDR2 YFSETQ come from the germline V gene. The CDR3 protein is CASTRTTSRTDTQYF. The DNA for the CDR3 is TGCGCCAGCACCCGAACGACAAGCCGCACAGATACGCAGTATTTT.

This chain joins TRBV6-1 and TRBJ1-1; a weak D match, TRBD1 (5 bases). CDR3 length equals 14 residues. Germline V gives CDR1 MNHNS, CDR2 SASEGT. Trimming cost V 7 bases and J 0 bases, with 12 bases left between them. For the CDR3, the DNA is TGTGCCAGCAAGGACAATACCTTGAACACTGAAGCTTTCTTT. This codes for CASKDNTLNTEAFF.

The V gene is TRBV7-8, the J gene TRBJ1-5, with D uncertain. Looked up from germline, CDR1 is SGHVS and CDR2 is FQNEAQ. This CDR3 contains 13 residues. Trimming removed 4 bases from V and 5 bases from J, with 9 bases in between. The CDR3 DNA reads as TGTGCCAGCAGCTCTCGGAGGGATCAGCCCCAGCATTTT. Protein: CASSSRRDQPQHF.

The chain carries TRBV11-2 and TRBJ1-2; D might be TRBD1 (5 bases). The CDR3 has 14 residues. V was cut by 0 bases and J by 5 bases, with 10 bases left in between. Germline CDR1 is SGHAT and CDR2 is FQNNGV. CDR3 DNA: TGTGCCAGCAGCTTAGAGGTGGGGGGATATGGCTACACCTTC. Protein sequence: CASSLEVGGYGYTF.

The rearrangement uses TRBV7-2 and TRBJ2-1, with D perhaps TRBD2 (5 bases). V lost 2 bases, J lost 4 bases, and 12 bases lay in between. The CDR3 is 15 residues long. CDR1 and CDR2 (germline): SGHTA, FQGNSA. The CDR3 bases are TGTGCCAGCAGCTTAAGCGGAGCTCTTTACAATGAGCAGTTCTTC. Translated, it gives CASSLSGALYNEQFF.

Notes on this clone: Other DNA sequences in this specimen translate into the identical CDR3. The chain carries TRBV5-1 and TRBJ2-3; tentative D call: TRBD2 (6 bases). The germline CDR1 and CDR2 sequences are SGHRS and YFSETQ. The V end lost 1 base, the J end lost 3 bases, and 9 bases lay between the germline ends. The CDR3 sequence is 14 residues long. CDR3 region: CASSLSGGTDTQYF. The CDR3 DNA follows: TGCGCCAGCAGCTTGTCTGGGGGGACAGATACGCAGTATTTT.

This sequence joins TRBV11-1 and TRBJ1-1; 9 bases align to TRBD1. V gave up 5 bases and J gave up 8 bases; unmatched junction bases: 3. Germline V lookup: CDR1 SGHAT, CDR2 FQDESV (reference sequence). The CDR3 runs to 12 residues. The CDR3 DNA sequence: TGTGCCAGCAGCCGACAGGGGGTCGAAGCTTTCTTT. Encoded protein: CASSRQGVEAFF.

CDR3: CASSGSTSGPATDTQYF. CDR3 DNA sequence: TGCGCCAGCAGCGGATCGACTAGCGGGCCGGCCACAGATACGCAGTATTTT. The genes are TRBV5-1 and TRBJ2-3, with 10 bases aligning to TRBD2. Losses at the gene ends were 4 bases for V and 2 bases for J; bases not matched to a gene: 10. The V gene's germline CDR1 is SGHRS and CDR2 YFSETQ. This CDR3 is built from 17 residues. Based on the CDR3 plus reference TRBV5-1 and TRBJ2-3, the full variable domain is KAGVTQTPRYLIKTRGQQVTLSCSPISGHRSVSWYQQTPGQGLQFLFEYFSETQRNKGNFPGRFSGRQFSNSRSEMNVSTLELGDSALYLCASSGSTSGPATDTQYFGPGTRLTVL.

The chain combines TRBV19 with TRBJ1-5, with D unresolved. Germline CDR1 is LNHDA and CDR2 is SQIVND (reference sequence). The V end lost 5 bases, the J end lost 5 bases, and 16 bases lay between the germline ends. The CDR3 contains 15 residues. As DNA, the CDR3 is TGTGCCAGTAGTCCCGGGATTCTTTTTGATCAGCCCCAGCATTTT. Translating it yields CASSPGILFDQPQHF.

The chain carries TRBV30 and TRBJ2-3, with TRBD2 matching 9 bases. J gave up 1 base and V 2 bases, and 7 bases lay outside the gene matches. Germline V gives CDR1 GTSNPN, CDR2 SVGIG (reference sequence). CDR3 size: 16 residues. The CDR3 DNA is TGTGCCTGGAGTTTATACCCTAGCGGGGGCACAGATACGCAGTATTTT. Protein product: CAWSLYPSGGTDTQYF.

V gene TRBV30 combines with J gene TRBJ2-3; 11 positions agree with TRBD2. Trimming at V came to 5 bases and at J to 8 bases, leaving 3 bases not matched to a gene. The CDR3 is 12 residues long. Germline V gene sequence: CDR1 GTSNPN, CDR2 SVGIG (reference sequence). The DNA of the CDR3 is TGTGCCTGGGTCGGACTAGCGGGTACGCAGTATTTT. Residues: CAWVGLAGTQYF.

The V call is TRBV10-3, the J call TRBJ1-2; TRBD1 matches at 10 bases. The CDR3 covers 18 residues. The germline V gene encodes CDR1 ENHRY and CDR2 SYGVKD. After removal of 3 bases from V and 4 bases from J, the junction contained 14 bases not matched to a gene. CDR3 amino acids: CAISDPGTGVDDGYGYTF. The CDR3 region has the DNA TGTGCCATCAGTGACCCGGGGACAGGGGTGGATGATGGCTATGGCTACACCTTC.

J is TRBJ2-1 and V is TRBV27, with TRBD1 as a possible D gene (6 bases). Germline assignment: CDR1 MNHEY and CDR2 SMNVEV (reference sequence). V was clipped by 2 bases and J by 6 bases, with 11 bases between them. The CDR3 runs to 14 residues. CDR3 DNA: TGTGCCAGCAGTTTAACAGGGCCTAGCAATGAGCAGTTCTTC. Its translation is CASSLTGPSNEQFF.

This rearrangement joins TRBV4-2 to TRBJ1-6; D call uncertain. The germline V and J ends were trimmed by 0 bases and 12 bases, with 18 bases remaining between them. The CDR3 runs to 16 residues. CDR1 and CDR2 (germline): LGHNA, YNFKEQ. The CDR3: CASSQDSGLADEPLHF. The CDR3 DNA reads as TGTGCCAGCAGCCAAGATAGTGGACTTGCGGACGAACCCCTCCACTTT.